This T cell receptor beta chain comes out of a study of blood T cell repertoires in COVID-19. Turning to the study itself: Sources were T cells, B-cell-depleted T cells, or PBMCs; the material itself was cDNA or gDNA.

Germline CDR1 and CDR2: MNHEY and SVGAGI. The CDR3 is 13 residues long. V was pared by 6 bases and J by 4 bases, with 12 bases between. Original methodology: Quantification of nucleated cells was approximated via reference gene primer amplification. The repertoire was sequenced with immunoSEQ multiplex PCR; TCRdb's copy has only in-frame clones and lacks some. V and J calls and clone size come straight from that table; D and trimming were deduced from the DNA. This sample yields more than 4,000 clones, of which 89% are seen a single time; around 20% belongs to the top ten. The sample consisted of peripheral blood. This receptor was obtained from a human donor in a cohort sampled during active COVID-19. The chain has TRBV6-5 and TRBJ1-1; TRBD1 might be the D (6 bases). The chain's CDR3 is CASRNRAGTEAFF. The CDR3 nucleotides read TGTGCCAGCAGGAACAGGGCGGGCACTGAAGCTTTCTTT.